A selection of T cell receptor beta chains follows, all from one sample in a study of T cell repertoires in aging, cancer and after chemotherapy. MiXCR was run by TCRdb on the multiplex PCR reads, yielding one entry per CDR3 protein. The sample has fewer than 9,000 distinct CDR3 sequences, 32% seen once. Source material: blood. These receptors came from a human donor in good health. Both conserved end residues are part of each CDR3. D genes are given only for firm matches. Expanded clones get a size class; other rows say once, few or many, or leave the size out.

v_call	d_call	j_call	clone_size	cdr3_nt	cdr3_aa
TRBV6-1	TRBD2	TRBJ2-3	-	TGTGCCAGCAGCCCGAGACTAGCGGGAAGCCAAACAGATACGCAGTATTTT	CASSPRLAGSQTDTQYF
TRBV28	-	TRBJ1-1	few	TGTGCCAGCAGTTTGCATGGGGTCGCCATGAACACTGAAGCTTTCTTT	CASSLHGVAMNTEAFF
TRBV4-3	TRBD1	TRBJ1-4	-	TGCGCCAGCAGCCAAGAGAGCTGGACAGGGTATGAAAAACTGTTTTTT	CASSQESWTGYEKLFF
TRBV7-2	TRBD2	TRBJ2-7	-	TGTGCCAGCAGCCTCGGACTAGCGGGGGAGTCCTACGAGCAGTACTTC	CASSLGLAGESYEQYF
TRBV5-1	TRBD2	TRBJ2-5	-	TGCGCCAGCAGCTTTAGCGGGAGGGCCACAGAGACCCAGTACTTC	CASSFSGRATETQYF
TRBV28	-	TRBJ2-1	few	TGTGCCAGCAGTCCGAACAGGGCACCGAGCTTC	CASSPNRAPSF
TRBV5-6	-	TRBJ1-2	-	TGTGCCAGCAGCTTGGAGAATCATAACTATGGCTACACCTTC	CASSLENHNYGYTF
TRBV12-3/TRBV12-4	-	TRBJ2-6	-	TGTGCCAGCAGTTTAAGGGGGTCTGGGGCCAACGTCCTGACTTTC	CASSLRGSGANVLTF
TRBV27	-	TRBJ2-5	-	TGTGCCAGCAGTTTGTTAGGCGGGCAACAAGAGACCCAGTACTTC	CASSLLGGQQETQYF
TRBV10-2	-	TRBJ1-2	-	TGCGCCAGCAGCGTGGGCCTCGGCTATGGCTACACCTTC	CASSVGLGYGYTF
TRBV10-2	TRBD2	TRBJ2-5	-	TGCGCCAGCAGTACTAGCGGGAGGGAGACCCAGTACTTC	CASSTSGRETQYF
TRBV29-1	-	TRBJ1-1	few	TGCAGCGTTGAACAGAGACTTGGAAACACTGAAGCTTTCTTT	CSVEQRLGNTEAFF
TRBV15	-	TRBJ2-2	-	TGTGCCACCAGCAGAGAGGGCAGGGGGAACACCGGGGAGCTGTTTTTT	CATSREGRGNTGELFF
TRBV20-1	TRBD2	TRBJ2-1	-	TGCAGTGCTCCGAAGCCGGGACTAGCGGGTAGCTCCTACAATGAGCAGTTCTTC	CSAPKPGLAGSSYNEQFF
TRBV4-2	-	TRBJ1-2	few	TGTGCCAGCAGCCAAGACGTAGGGGCTAACTATGGCTACACCTTC	CASSQDVGANYGYTF
TRBV7-9	-	TRBJ1-4	once	TGTGCCAGCAGCTCCCTCCGGCGTGGGAATGAAAAACTGTTTTTT	CASSSLRRGNEKLFF
TRBV6-1	-	TRBJ1-2	-	TGTGCCAGCAGTGAAGCGCCCCGGAGTGGCTACACCTTC	CASSEAPRSGYTF
TRBV12-3/TRBV12-4	TRBD2	TRBJ2-2	-	TGTGCCAGCAGTAGGTACACTAGCGGGAGAGGTGCCGCCGGGGAGCTGTTTTTT	CASSRYTSGRGAAGELFF
TRBV29-1	TRBD2	TRBJ2-5	medium-sized	TGCAGCGTCGGACTAGTTGGAGAGACCCAGTACTTC	CSVGLVGETQYF
TRBV27	-	TRBJ2-7	-	TGTGCCAGCAGTTTTACGGTAGTTCGCGACGAGCAGTACTTC	CASSFTVVRDEQYF
TRBV6-5	-	TRBJ2-2	medium-sized	TGTGCCAGCAGTGACCTCACCGGGGAGCTGTTTTTT	CASSDLTGELFF
TRBV20-1	-	TRBJ1-2	medium-sized	TGCAGTGCTACTGGCTTCTATGGCTACACCTTC	CSATGFYGYTF
TRBV6-4	-	TRBJ2-1	-	TGTGCCAGCAGCGGGAGCTCCTACAATGAGCAGTTCTTC	CASSGSSYNEQFF
TRBV7-9	-	TRBJ2-5	few	TGTGCCAGCAGCTTAGCGCAGGGGCGAAAGACCCAGTACTTC	CASSLAQGRKTQYF
TRBV12-3/TRBV12-4	-	TRBJ2-2	-	TGTGCCAGCAGCCTATACGGGGGGGAGCTGTTTTTT	CASSLYGGELFF
TRBV10-1	-	TRBJ1-1	few	TGCGCCAGCAGTGATGGTACGGGGGGGAACACTGAAGCTTTCTTT	CASSDGTGGNTEAFF
TRBV20-1	TRBD2	TRBJ2-7	medium-sized	TGCAGTGCTAGGGCCAGCGGGACCTACGAGCAGTACTTC	CSARASGTYEQYF
TRBV5-4	TRBD2	TRBJ2-3	-	TGTGCCAGCAGCCCGGGGACTAGCGGGAGGGTGGGGGATACGCAGTATTTT	CASSPGTSGRVGDTQYF
TRBV20-1	TRBD2	TRBJ2-1	few	TGCAGTGCTAGAGATACGGGAGGGCCCCACAATGAGCAGTTCTTC	CSARDTGGPHNEQFF
TRBV7-2	TRBD2	TRBJ2-1	few	TGTGCCAGCAGCTTATCTAAGCGGGAGGTCTACAATGAGCAGTTCTTC	CASSLSKREVYNEQFF
TRBV12-3/TRBV12-4	-	TRBJ2-5	-	TGTGCCAGCAGCACCCGAGTAGAGACCCAGTACTTC	CASSTRVETQYF
TRBV30	-	TRBJ1-3	-	TGTGCCTGGAGTGCCCCTCTCCGCTCTGGAAACACCATATATTTT	CAWSAPLRSGNTIYF
TRBV4-2	TRBD1	TRBJ1-2	-	TGTGCCAGCAGCCAAGAAGCAGGGGGCTATGGCTACACCTTC	CASSQEAGGYGYTF
TRBV7-2	TRBD2	TRBJ2-3	medium-sized	TGTGCCAGCAGCTTGGCGGGAGGGCCATCAGATACGCAGTATTTT	CASSLAGGPSDTQYF
TRBV20-1	-	TRBJ2-7	few	TGCAGTGCGAGTCTGGGCGAGCAGTACTTC	CSASLGEQYF
TRBV19	-	TRBJ2-3	few	TGTGCCAGTAGTTTCAGCACAGATACGCAGTATTTT	CASSFSTDTQYF
TRBV20-1	-	TRBJ1-5	-	TGCAGTGCTCGGACGGGCAGCAATCAGCCCCAGCATTTT	CSARTGSNQPQHF
TRBV6-4	-	TRBJ2-7	medium-sized	TGTGCCAGCAGCACCATGACCTACGAGCAGTACTTC	CASSTMTYEQYF
TRBV7-2	-	TRBJ1-2	-	TGTGCCAGCAGCCAAGGGGGATCGGGGTTCTCTGGCTACACCTTC	CASSQGGSGFSGYTF
TRBV4-3	-	TRBJ2-1	-	TGTGCCAGCAGCCGCCAAGGGGCTGGGAATCCCAATGAGCAGTTCTTC	CASSRQGAGNPNEQFF
TRBV30	TRBD2	TRBJ2-4	few	TGTGCCTGGAGTGTAGGGACTAAGGGTCAGTACTTC	CAWSVGTKGQYF
TRBV7-2	TRBD2	TRBJ2-1	-	TGTGCCAGCAACCCCTGGGGGGAGGGCCTTGGGGAGCAGTTCTTC	CASNPWGEGLGEQFF
TRBV7-9	TRBD2	TRBJ2-3	few	TGTGCCAGCAGCTTAGAGGGACTAGCCACAGATACGCAGTATTTT	CASSLEGLATDTQYF
TRBV7-9	TRBD1	TRBJ1-1	-	TGTGCCAGCAGCTCCCGCAGGGGGGGAGGCACTGAAGCTTTCTTT	CASSSRRGGGTEAFF
TRBV28	-	TRBJ2-2	once	TGTGCCAGCATCAACCGGGGGGAGCTGTTTTTT	CASINRGELFF
TRBV5-5	-	TRBJ2-7	-	TGTGCCAGCAGCTTCCAGGGGGGAGGGAACGAGCAGTACTTC	CASSFQGGGNEQYF
TRBV19	-	TRBJ2-6	large	TGTGCCAGTAGTATTTCGGGGGACAGCTCTGGGGCCAACGTCCTGACTTTC	CASSISGDSSGANVLTF
TRBV4-2	TRBD1	TRBJ1-2	few	TGTGCCAGCAGCCCGCGGCCTGACAGGGAAGGCTACACCTTC	CASSPRPDREGYTF
TRBV19	TRBD1	TRBJ2-3	-	TGTGCCAGTAAGTACAGGGGGAAGGCAGATACGCAGTATTTT	CASKYRGKADTQYF
TRBV18	-	TRBJ2-7	-	TGTGCCAGCTCAGTAGGGGTTCCCAACTCCTACGAGCAGTACTTC	CASSVGVPNSYEQYF